This is a list of T cell receptor beta chains from one sample in a study of STAT5B mutations in CD4+ large granular lymphocyte leukemia. The assay was immunoSEQ multiplex PCR, and TCRdb's table has in-frame clones only and misses some. This table has some 38,000 clones, over 70% appearing once. Sequenced material: CD4+ T cells from blood buffy coats. These TCRs come from a human donor in good health. Each CDR3 is given with its conserved first and last residue. Each record gives: J gene, CDR3 length, clone size, V gene, CDR3 protein. Clone sizes are given selectively: once, few, many, or a class where the clone is expanded.

>TRBJ1-1|14|NA|TRBV19
CASSVGQTNTEAFF
>TRBJ1-5|13|few|TRBV29-1
CSVRRGSNQPQHF
>TRBJ2-4|14|NA|TRBV7-8
CASSPSLVAGGQYF
>TRBJ2-1|14|NA|TRBV5-1
CASSGFSSYNEQFF
>TRBJ2-5|13|NA|TRBV6-6
CASSSNRGETQYF
>TRBJ1-6|12|NA|TRBV2
CASGQPNSPLHF
>TRBJ1-2|14|NA|TRBV19
CASSIELRGRGYTF
>TRBJ1-5|14|NA|TRBV2
CASSEVRTNQPQHF
>TRBJ1-1|14|NA|TRBV30
CAWTSPGPIPEAFF
>TRBJ2-5|13|NA|TRBV7-2
CASSRTFGETQYF
>TRBJ1-4|15|few|TRBV10-3
CAISEQGPGGEKLFF
>TRBJ2-1|17|NA|TRBV10-3
CAISESKGGSSYNEQFF
>TRBJ2-7|11|NA|TRBV20-1
CSARTDYSLRW
>TRBJ2-7|14|NA|TRBV19
CASSSWTGTFEQYF
>TRBJ2-5|14|NA|TRBV10-3
CAISEGTGEGTQYF
>TRBJ2-3|15|NA|TRBV7-3
CASSFRQGSTDTQYF
>TRBJ1-2|15|NA|TRBV7-2
CASRVQGIANYGYTF
>TRBJ1-5|14|NA|TRBV19
CASSDRGHGQPQHF
>TRBJ2-5|16|NA|TRBV7-8
CASSLAPGQGRETQYF
>TRBJ2-1|16|NA|TRBV6-5
CASSYQSGGPYNEQFF
>TRBJ1-2|10|NA|TRBV28
CAIHGGGYTF
>TRBJ1-4|15|NA|TRBV9
CASSAGHRGNEKLFF
>TRBJ2-5|16|NA|TRBV23-1
CASSQNPGPKGETQYF
>TRBJ1-3|13|NA|TRBV5-6
CASTLSSGNTIYF
>TRBJ1-2|14|NA|TRBV6-5
CASSYSADHYGYTF
>TRBJ2-4|14|NA|TRBV6-1
CASSGTSLGNIQYF
>TRBJ2-2|15|NA|TRBV7-6
CASSLSLPNTGELFF
>TRBJ2-4|16|NA|TRBV6-5
CASSYTGAGGADIQYF
>TRBJ1-1|14|NA|TRBV6-1
CASSPLRVSTEAFF
>TRBJ2-3|14|NA|TRBV6-5
CASSTLTSEDTQYF
>TRBJ2-2|15|NA|TRBV2
CASSRRLANTGELFF
>TRBJ1-5|17|NA|TRBV18
CASIPMWTQGGSQPQHF
>TRBJ2-7|15|NA|TRBV28
CASRLGGPTNYEQYF
>TRBJ1-2|14|NA|TRBV28
CASSTGQGALGYTF
>TRBJ2-6|14|few|TRBV7-7
CASSPQRGANVLTF
>TRBJ2-5|14|NA|TRBV2
CASSGQGARETQYF
>TRBJ2-2|13|NA|TRBV27
CASSNGGTGELFF
>TRBJ2-1|16|NA|TRBV28
CASSLPVAGGYNEQFF
>TRBJ2-3|16|NA|TRBV7-6
CASSRLSGRSTDTQYF
>TRBJ2-7|20|NA|TRBV2
CASSGSENPDVLRITYEQYF
>TRBJ2-1|14|NA|TRBV27
CASFEGQGYNEQFF
>TRBJ2-3|16|NA|TRBV18
CASSPSGGASTDTQYF
>TRBJ2-7|16|NA|TRBV11-2
CASSPPRGRGSYEQYF
>TRBJ1-4|15|once|TRBV7-3
CASSLGGGQGEKLFF
>TRBJ1-1|16|NA|TRBV18
CASSPQTGRENTEAFF
>TRBJ1-2|15|few|TRBV4-1
CASSHPGQGVYGYTF
>TRBJ2-7|15|once|TRBV4-2
CASSQGNSGGPEQYF
>TRBJ1-4|16|NA|TRBV9
CASSAGDSLTNEKLFF
>TRBJ2-7|15|NA|TRBV18
CASSAPGTGGYEQYF
>TRBJ2-7|12|once|TRBV29-1
CSVGALFGEQYF
>TRBJ2-3|16|NA|TRBV5-1
CASSFYGAGGPDTQYF
>TRBJ1-4|13|NA|TRBV7-9
CASFEPNNEKLFF